A selection of T cell receptor beta chains follows, all from one sample in a study of graft-versus-host responses after intestinal transplantation. These TCRs are of unknown antigen specificity. The protocol was immunoSEQ multiplex PCR, while the TCRdb copy is restricted to in-frame clones and leaves out a portion. The table shows 80,000 to 100,000 clones, with 90% to 95% occurring only once. Sequences were derived from unstimulated CD4+ T cells sorted from spleen or lymph node cells, sampled before intestinal transplant. Receptors originate from a human donor who received an intestinal transplant. Both conserved end residues are part of each CDR3. A D gene is named only where the DNA matches it firmly. Some rows mark clone size as missing; the rest say once, few, many or name a class of expanded clone.

v_call,clone_size,d_call,j_call,cdr3_nt,cdr3_aa
TRBV5-1,-,TRBD2,TRBJ2-5,TGCGCCAGCAGCTTGGTAGCGGGATCCCTCCAAGAGACCCAGTACTTC,CASSLVAGSLQETQYF
TRBV5-5,-,-,TRBJ1-6,TGTGCCAGCAGCTTGGTTAGGGGGATACGTAATTCACCCCTCCACTTT,CASSLVRGIRNSPLHF
TRBV5-1,-,-,TRBJ1-2,TGCGCCAGCAGCTTGGACAGAAACTATGGCTACACCTTC,CASSLDRNYGYTF
TRBV4-2,-,TRBD2,TRBJ2-2,TGTGCCAGCAGCCAAGAGTGGTGGGCTAGCGGGACGACCGGGGAGCTGTTTTTT,CASSQEWWASGTTGELFF
TRBV7-8,-,-,TRBJ1-6,TGTGCCAGCAGCCAAGGGAGCTCCTATAATTCACCCCTCCACTTT,CASSQGSSYNSPLHF
TRBV5-4,-,TRBD2,TRBJ2-6,TGTGCCAGCAGCCCGGGACTAGCGGACGGCTCTGGGGCCAACGTCCTGACTTTC,CASSPGLADGSGANVLTF
TRBV6-5,-,-,TRBJ1-2,TGTGCCAGCTTTGAGCCCTATGGCTACACCTTC,CASFEPYGYTF
TRBV29-1,-,-,TRBJ2-1,TGCAGCGCCGAGACTAGTAGAGGGAATGAGCAGTTCTTC,CSAETSRGNEQFF
TRBV19,once,TRBD1,TRBJ2-1,TGTGCCAGTAGTACCTCACCGGGACAGGGCCTAAACAATGAGCAGTTCTTC,CASSTSPGQGLNNEQFF
TRBV15,-,TRBD2,TRBJ2-1,TGTGCCACCAGCAGGGGAGGGTCTTACAATGAGCAGTTCTTC,CATSRGGSYNEQFF
TRBV5-1,-,TRBD2,TRBJ2-2,TGCGCCAGCAGCTCGATGGGGGGGACCGGGGAGCTGTTTTTT,CASSSMGGTGELFF
TRBV5-1,-,-,TRBJ2-1,TGCGCCAGCAGCTTAGACAGCAGACTAGTATCAGGTAATGAGCAGTTCTTC,CASSLDSRLVSGNEQFF
TRBV5-1,-,TRBD2,TRBJ2-1,TGCGCCAGTTACCCAGGGACTAGCGGGAGTAGCGCCTACAATGAGCAGTTCTTC,CASYPGTSGSSAYNEQFF
TRBV9,-,-,TRBJ1-5,TGTGCCAGCAGCGTAGGTCCGGGTAGCAATCAGCCCCAGCATTTT,CASSVGPGSNQPQHF
TRBV5-1,-,TRBD2,TRBJ2-5,TGCGCCAGCTCTGAGGGCCCTATTACGGGAGGGTACCAAGAGACCCAGTACTTC,CASSEGPITGGYQETQYF
TRBV28,-,-,TRBJ2-2,TGTGCCAGCAGTTTAGTAAGCGGCAGAAAAACCGGGGAGCTGTTTTTT,CASSLVSGRKTGELFF
TRBV7-2,-,TRBD2,TRBJ2-3,TGTGCCAGCAGACGTAAAGCGGGGGCAACAGATACGCAGTATTTT,CASRRKAGATDTQYF
TRBV30,-,TRBD2,TRBJ2-3,TGTGCCTGGAGGCGGGCGGGAGGAAGCACAGATACGCAGTATTTT,CAWRRAGGSTDTQYF
TRBV2,-,TRBD1,TRBJ1-2,TGTGCCAGCAGTGGGGACAGAAACTATGGCTACACCTTC,CASSGDRNYGYTF
TRBV10-2,-,TRBD1,TRBJ2-7,TGCGCCAGCAGTGAATTAGCCGGGACAGGGGGGCGGGAGCAGTACTTC,CASSELAGTGGREQYF
TRBV11-3,-,TRBD2,TRBJ2-3,TGTGCCAGCAGCTTACGCCCGGGACTAGGAGGCACAGATACGCAGTATTTT,CASSLRPGLGGTDTQYF
TRBV6-5,few,-,TRBJ2-7,TGTGCCAGCAAAGGAAGTACAGGGAACCCCCACGAGCAGTACTTC,CASKGSTGNPHEQYF
TRBV19,-,TRBD1,TRBJ1-5,TGTGCCAGTAGTATATTAGGGGGCGGCAATCAGCCCCAGCATTTT,CASSILGGGNQPQHF
TRBV4-1,-,TRBD2,TRBJ2-2,TGCGCCAGCAGCCTGCCTGCGGGGGGCGCTGTCGGGGAGCTGTTTTTT,CASSLPAGGAVGELFF
TRBV27,-,-,TRBJ2-7,TGTGCCAGCAGTTTATGGACCAGGGAAGAGCTCGAGCAGTACTTC,CASSLWTREELEQYF